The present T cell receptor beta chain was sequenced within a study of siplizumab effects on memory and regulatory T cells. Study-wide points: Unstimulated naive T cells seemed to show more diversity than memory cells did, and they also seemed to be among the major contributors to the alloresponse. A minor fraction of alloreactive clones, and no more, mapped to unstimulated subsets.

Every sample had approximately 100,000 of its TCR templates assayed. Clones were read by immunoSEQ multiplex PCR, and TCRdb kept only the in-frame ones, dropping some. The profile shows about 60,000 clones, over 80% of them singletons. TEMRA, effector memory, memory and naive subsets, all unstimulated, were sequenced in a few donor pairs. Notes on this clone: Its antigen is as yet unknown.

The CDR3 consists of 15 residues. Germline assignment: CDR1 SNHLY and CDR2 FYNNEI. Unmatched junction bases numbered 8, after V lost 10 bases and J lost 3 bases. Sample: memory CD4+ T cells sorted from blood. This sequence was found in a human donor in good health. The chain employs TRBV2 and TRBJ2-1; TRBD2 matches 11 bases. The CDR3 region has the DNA TGTGCCACCGAAACGACTAGCGGGAACTACAATGAGCAGTTCTTC. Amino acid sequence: CATETTSGNYNEQFF.